This entry lists 17 T cell receptor beta chains sequenced from one sample in a study of shared clonotypes between healthy human individuals. Sequencing was performed with immunoSEQ multiplex PCR; in TCRdb, only in-frame clones are kept and a portion is missing. The sample gives some 320,000 clones, 80% to 90% of which show up once; under 20% is in the top ten. Sequenced: memory CD8+ T cells sorted from blood. The sample's subset: CD45RO+ cells pooled with CCR7-negative TemRA cells. The receptors here all came from a young man in good health.

The V and J genes are TRBV7-9 and TRBJ2-7; no clear D. From germline, CDR1 is SEHNR and CDR2 FQNEAQ (reference sequence). The germline V and J ends were trimmed by 4 bases and 5 bases, with 18 bases remaining between them. The CDR3 length is 15 residues. The CDR3: CASSSQTWAPHEQYF. The CDR3 bases are TGTGCCAGCAGCTCTCAGACGTGGGCCCCCCACGAGCAGTACTTC. Filled out from reference TRBV7-9 and TRBJ2-7, the complete variable domain reads DTGVSQNPRHKITKRGQNVTFRCDPISEHNRLYWYRQTLGQGPEFLTYFQNEAQLEKSRLLSDRFSAERPKGSFSTLEIQRTEQGDSAMYLCASSSQTWAPHEQYFGPGTRLTVT.

This clone was observed many times. V gene TRBV11-2 combines with J gene TRBJ1-1, with 9 positions matching TRBD1. This CDR3 is 15 amino acids long. Germline values: CDR1 SGHAT, CDR2 FQNNGV. Germline trimming cut 1 base from V and 6 bases from J; bases unmatched to any gene: 6. CDR3 region: CASSLGTGASAEAFF. CDR3 DNA sequence: TGTGCCAGCAGCTTAGGGACAGGGGCGAGTGCTGAAGCTTTCTTT. The full variable domain, its missing parts supplied by reference TRBV11-2 and TRBJ1-1, is EAGVAQSPRYKIIEKRQSVAFWCNPISGHATLYWYQQILGQGPKLLIQFQNNGVVDDSQLPKDRFSAERLKGVDSTLKIQPAKLEDSAVYLCASSLGTGASAEAFFGQGTRLTVV.

V gene TRBV4-1 combines with J gene TRBJ1-1; D unresolved. The V and J ends lost 7 bases and 7 bases respectively, with 19 bases between them. The CDR3 is 14 amino acids. Germline assignment: CDR1 MGHRA and CDR2 YSYEKL. Here the CDR3 reads CASTYRLGVGEAFF. As DNA, the CDR3 is TGCGCCAGCACCTATCGGCTGGGAGTTGGTGAAGCTTTCTTT.

V is TRBV11-2 and J is TRBJ2-5; 11 nucleotides match TRBD2. V lost 3 bases, J lost 3 bases, and 9 bases stayed unmatched. Germline CDR1 SGHAT, CDR2 FQNNGV. The CDR3 consists of 17 residues. The CDR3 nucleotides are TGTGCCAGCAGCTTCCTGACTAGCGGGGCCACTAAAGAGACCCAGTACTTC. Its translation: CASSFLTSGATKETQYF.

In nucleotides, the CDR3 is TGTGCCAGCCTCTGGGGGGCAGGTGGTAACACTGAAGCTTTCTTT. Amino acids: CASLWGAGGNTEAFF. V is TRBV2 and J is TRBJ1-1; possible D gene TRBD1, 6 bases. The CDR3 is 15 residues long. V dropped 8 bases and J dropped 2 bases, with 18 bases sitting between them. Germline V gives CDR1 SNHLY, CDR2 FYNNEI.

J is TRBJ2-7 and V is TRBV10-3; the match to TRBD1 covers 8 bases. The CDR3 sequence is 18 residues long. Trimming at V came to 2 bases and at J to 3 bases, leaving 15 bases not matched to a gene. Looked up from germline, CDR1 is ENHRY and CDR2 is SYGVKD. CDR3 nucleotide sequence: TGTGCCATCAGTGAGGTTGGACAGGGCCTCGGTGGTTACTACGAGCAGTACTTC. This translates into CAISEVGQGLGGYYEQYF.

This clone has only one observation. V gene TRBV5-4 combines with J gene TRBJ2-2, with D tentatively TRBD1 (6 bases). There are 15 residues in the CDR3. Germline CDR1 is SGHNT and CDR2 is YYREEE (reference sequence). The V end lost 4 bases, the J end lost 5 bases, and 15 bases lay between the germline ends. The CDR3 region is CASSNPGEGTGELFF. The CDR3 coding sequence is TGTGCCAGCAGCAACCCAGGGGAAGGGACCGGGGAGCTGTTTTTT.

This chain joins TRBV9 and TRBJ2-7; D is unresolved. Trimming took off 3 bases at V and 1 base at J, with 8 bases between the two ends. The CDR3 is 13 residues long. CDR1 and CDR2 from the germline V gene are SGDLS and YYNGEE. CDR3 sequence (DNA): TGTGCCAGCAGCGAGTCCCCTTCCTACGAGCAGTACTTC. The encoded protein is CASSESPSYEQYF.

This clone was observed a few times. This chain joins TRBV5-5 and TRBJ1-2; the D gene is possibly TRBD1 (5 bases). Germline V lookup: CDR1 SGHKS, CDR2 YYEKEE (reference sequence). The V and J ends lost 2 bases and 2 bases respectively, with 13 bases between them. The CDR3 is 15 residues long. The CDR3 DNA reads TGTGCCAGCAGCTTTCGGGGGGAGCCAAACTATGGCTACACCTTC. Translated: CASSFRGEPNYGYTF.

The J gene is TRBJ2-7, the V gene TRBV6-6; D possibly uses TRBD1 or TRBD2 (5 bases each). Trimming removed 5 bases from V and 0 bases from J, with 11 bases in between. The CDR3 is 14 amino acids. Germline V gene lookup returns CDR1 MNHNY and CDR2 SVGAGI (reference sequence). DNA for the CDR3: TGTGCCAGCAGTACAAGGGACCGCTCCTACGAGCAGTACTTC. Translated: CASSTRDRSYEQYF.

The chain combines TRBV27 with TRBJ1-6; 7 positions agree with TRBD1. The CDR3 covers 17 residues. Germline CDR1 and CDR2: MNHEY and SMNVEV (reference sequence). The V gene end was trimmed by 6 bases and the J gene end by 3 bases; junction bases not matched to a gene: 11. CDR3 nucleotides: TGTGCCAGCAGCCTCCGACAGGGTGATAACTATAATTCACCCCTCCACTTT. As protein: CASSLRQGDNYNSPLHF.

This chain uses TRBV7-9 with TRBJ1-2; tentative D call: TRBD1 (5 bases). The germline V gene encodes CDR1 SEHNR and CDR2 FQNEAQ (reference sequence). This CDR3 comprises 17 residues. Trimming took 5 bases from V and 0 from J, leaving 19 bases between them. The CDR3 DNA sequence: TGTGCCAGCAGCCCATTACCCCGACAGTATACTAACTATGGCTACACCTTC. Translating it yields CASSPLPRQYTNYGYTF.

The chain has TRBV6-5 and TRBJ1-1; maybe TRBD1 (5 bases). Germline CDR1 reads MNHEY; CDR2 reads SVGAGI. With 2 bases removed from V and 1 base from J, the gap between germline ends came to 11 bases. There are 15 residues in the CDR3. The CDR3 spells CASSYRYGQNTEAFF. In DNA form, the CDR3 reads TGTGCCAGCAGTTACCGCTACGGACAGAACACTGAAGCTTTCTTT.

CDR3 protein: CASSYRVGSSYYEQYF. In DNA, the CDR3 is TGTGCCAGCAGTTACAGGGTAGGGTCCTCCTACTACGAGCAGTACTTC. The V and J genes are TRBV6-5 and TRBJ2-7, with D hard to call. The CDR3 contains 16 residues. Germline values: CDR1 MNHEY, CDR2 SVGAGI. Trimming stripped 2 bases from V and 3 bases from J, with 17 bases between.

The chain uses TRBV27 and TRBJ1-1, with a tentative D call TRBD1 (5 bases). The V and J ends lost 5 bases and 0 bases respectively, with 10 bases between them. The germline gives CDR1 MNHEY, CDR2 SMNVEV (reference sequence). The CDR3 runs to 14 residues. DNA of the CDR3: TGTGCCAGCAGTCCGACAGATATGAACACTGAAGCTTTCTTT. Translating it yields CASSPTDMNTEAFF.

The chain recombines TRBV18 with TRBJ1-6; D is uncertain. Germline values: CDR1 KGHSH, CDR2 LQKENI. There are 16 residues in the CDR3. V lost 3 bases and J lost 0, with 9 bases in between. This CDR3 reads CASSPDMSSYNSPLHF. DNA for the CDR3: TGTGCCAGCTCACCCGACATGAGCTCCTATAATTCACCCCTCCACTTT.

This clone was counted between two and nine times. The V gene is TRBV4-2, the J gene TRBJ2-1; TRBD2 is a possible D gene (5 bases). CDR3 length equals 18 residues. Deletions cut 0 bases from V and 4 bases from J, with 19 bases between. Germline CDR1 is LGHNA and CDR2 is YNFKEQ. CDR3 DNA: TGTGCCAGCAGCCAAGATCGGATTGGGAGCTCTCCTTACAATGAGCAGTTCTTC. Its protein product is CASSQDRIGSSPYNEQFF.